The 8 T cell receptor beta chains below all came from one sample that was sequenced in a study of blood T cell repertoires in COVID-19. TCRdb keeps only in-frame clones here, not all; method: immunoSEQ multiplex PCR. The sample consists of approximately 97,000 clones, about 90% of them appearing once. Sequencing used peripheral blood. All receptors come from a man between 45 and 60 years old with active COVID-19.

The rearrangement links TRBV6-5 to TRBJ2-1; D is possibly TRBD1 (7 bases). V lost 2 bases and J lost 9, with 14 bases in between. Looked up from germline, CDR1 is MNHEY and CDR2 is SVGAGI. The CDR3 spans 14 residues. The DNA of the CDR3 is TGTGCCAGCAGTTACCGTCAGGGGGGAGGTGAGCAGTTCTTC. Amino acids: CASSYRQGGGEQFF.

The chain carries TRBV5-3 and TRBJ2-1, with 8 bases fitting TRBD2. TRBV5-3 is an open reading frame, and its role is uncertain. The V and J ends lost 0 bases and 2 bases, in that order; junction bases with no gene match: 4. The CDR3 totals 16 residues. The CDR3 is CARSLGRGGTYNEQFF. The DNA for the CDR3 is TGTGCCAGAAGCTTGGGTCGCGGGGGGACCTACAATGAGCAGTTCTTC.

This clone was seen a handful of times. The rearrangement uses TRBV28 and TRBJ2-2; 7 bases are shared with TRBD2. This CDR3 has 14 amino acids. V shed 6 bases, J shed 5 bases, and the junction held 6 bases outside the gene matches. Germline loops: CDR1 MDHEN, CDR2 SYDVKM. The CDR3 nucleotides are TGTGCCAGCAGCTCCTCGGGGGGTACCGGGGAGCTGTTTTTT. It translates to CASSSSGGTGELFF.

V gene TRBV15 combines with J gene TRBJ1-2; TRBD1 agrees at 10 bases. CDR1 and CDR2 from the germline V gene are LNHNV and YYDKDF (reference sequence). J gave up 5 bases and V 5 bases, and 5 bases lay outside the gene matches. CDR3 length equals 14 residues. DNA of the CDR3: TGTGCCACCAGCTTGACAGGGGGCGTGTATGGCTACACCTTC. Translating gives CATSLTGGVYGYTF.

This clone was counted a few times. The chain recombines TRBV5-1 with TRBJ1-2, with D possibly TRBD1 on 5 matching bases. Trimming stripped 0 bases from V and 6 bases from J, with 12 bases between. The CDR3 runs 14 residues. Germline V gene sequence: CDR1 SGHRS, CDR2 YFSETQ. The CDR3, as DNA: TGCGCCAGCAGCTTGGGGGGCAGGCTGGATGGCTACACCTTC. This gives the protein CASSLGGRLDGYTF. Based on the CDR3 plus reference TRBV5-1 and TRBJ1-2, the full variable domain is KAGVTQTPRYLIKTRGQQVTLSCSPISGHRSVSWYQQTPGQGLQFLFEYFSETQRNKGNFPGRFSGRQFSNSRSEMNVSTLELGDSALYLCASSLGGRLDGYTFGSGTRLTVV.

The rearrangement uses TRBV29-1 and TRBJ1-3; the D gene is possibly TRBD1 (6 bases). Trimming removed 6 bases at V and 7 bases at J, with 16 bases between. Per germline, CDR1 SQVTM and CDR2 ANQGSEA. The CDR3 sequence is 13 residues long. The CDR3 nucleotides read TGCAGCGTCGCGAGACAGGACGGCAACACCATATATTTT. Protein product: CSVARQDGNTIYF.

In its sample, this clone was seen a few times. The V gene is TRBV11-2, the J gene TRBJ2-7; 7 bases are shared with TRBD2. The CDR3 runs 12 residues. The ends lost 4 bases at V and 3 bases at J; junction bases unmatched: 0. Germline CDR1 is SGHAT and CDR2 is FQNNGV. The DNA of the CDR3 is TGTGCCAGCAGCTCGGGGGGCTACGAGCAGTACTTC. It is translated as CASSSGGYEQYF.

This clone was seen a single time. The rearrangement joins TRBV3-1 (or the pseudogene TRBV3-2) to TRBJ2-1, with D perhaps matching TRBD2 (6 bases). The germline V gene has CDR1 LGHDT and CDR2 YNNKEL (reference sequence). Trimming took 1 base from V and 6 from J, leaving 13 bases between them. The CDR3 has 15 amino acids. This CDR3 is CASSQGRGYINEQFF. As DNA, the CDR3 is TGTGCCAGCAGCCAAGGACGGGGGTATATCAATGAGCAGTTCTTC.